Shown below are 3 T cell receptor beta chains from a single sample sequenced in a study of T cells in localized non-small cell lung cancer. Assay: immunoSEQ multiplex PCR; the TCRdb copy retains only in-frame clones and omits some. The sample lists some 2,000 clones, about 20% occurring once. Sequencing was performed on lung tumor tissue, taken before any cancer treatment. The source of these receptors is a male donor aged 60 or older with stage I lung adenocarcinoma.

This clone was seen a few times. The rearrangement uses TRBV11-3 and TRBJ2-7; 7 bases map to TRBD1. The CDR3 sequence is 14 residues long. Germline V gene lookup returns CDR1 SGHNT and CDR2 YENEEA. Germline trimming cut 3 bases from V and 4 bases from J; bases unmatched to any gene: 6. CDR3 nucleotide sequence: TGTGCCAGCAGCTTGGATTCAGGGGGTTACGAGCAGTACTTC. Translated, it gives CASSLDSGGYEQYF.

V gene TRBV5-1 combines with J gene TRBJ2-5; weak D call: TRBD2 (6 bases). Trimming shortened V by 6 bases and J by 0 bases, and 12 bases separated the two germline ends. Per the germline V gene, CDR1 is SGHRS and CDR2 is YFSETQ. CDR3 length: 14 residues. For the CDR3, the DNA is TGCGCCAGCACATCTGGAGGGTACCAAGAGACCCAGTACTTC. Amino acid sequence: CASTSGGYQETQYF.

This clone was seen a few times. V and J are TRBV6-8 and TRBJ2-7; 12 nucleotides line up with TRBD2. There are 15 residues in the CDR3. With V trimmed by 5 bases and J by 7 bases, 9 bases remained unmatched. Germline CDR1 and CDR2: MNHGY and SAAAGT. The CDR3 loop is CASSPRLAGVREQYF. In DNA, the CDR3 is TGTGCCAGCAGTCCTCGACTAGCGGGAGTGCGAGAGCAGTACTTC.